These 18 T cell receptor beta chains were all obtained from the same sample, sequenced in a study of cytomegalovirus exposure and HLA in healthy donors (TCRdb year 2017). The method was the immunoSEQ multiplex PCR assay. The multiplex PCR relied on a mix of 60 forward primers for TCR Vbeta segments and 13 reverse primers for TCR Jbeta segments. What TCRdb holds here is the immuneACCESS table cut down to in-frame rearrangements. Part of the clones is not present; checked against another copy, under half of the missing clones reflect an unresolved V gene, and the others are unexplained. This sample gives 140,000 to 150,000 clones in total; roughly three quarters of them show up just once. The ten largest clones add up to under 3% of the sample. Input material: PBMCs. The receptors were sampled from a female donor in good health and CMV-seronegative.

This clone was found once. The chain carries TRBV2 and TRBJ1-1; TRBD1 matches at 8 bases. The CDR3 is 14 amino acids. Per the germline V gene, CDR1 is SNHLY and CDR2 is FYNNEI. V lost 4 bases and J lost 1; bases outside the gene matches: 2. CDR3 in amino acids: CASSAGTGNTEAFF. CDR3 DNA: TGTGCCAGCAGTGCCGGGACAGGGAACACTGAAGCTTTCTTT.

The chain couples TRBV29-1 to TRBJ2-5; D remains unclear. The J call may be in error: the DNA end matches TRBJ2-7 better. Per the germline V gene, CDR1 is SQVTM and CDR2 is ANQGSEA. The CDR3 loop spans 12 amino acids. The CDR3 reads CSVRPTSYEQYF. The CDR3 DNA reads TGCAGCGTTCGTCCAACCTCCTACGAGCAGTACTTC.

The rearrangement links TRBV5-6 to TRBJ1-5; D is perhaps TRBD1 (5 bases). With 3 bases removed from V and 4 bases from J, the gap between germline ends came to 11 bases. This CDR3 is 14 amino acids long. Germline assignment: CDR1 SGHDT and CDR2 YYEEEE. CDR3 nucleotides: TGTGCCAGCAGCTCCGGGACTCGGAATCAGCCCCAGCATTTT. Its translation is CASSSGTRNQPQHF.

This clone has just one count. The chain recombines TRBV28 with TRBJ2-1; D possibly corresponds to TRBD2 (7 bases). Germline CDR1 is MDHEN and CDR2 is SYDVKM. The CDR3 sequence is 16 residues long. V was trimmed by 3 bases and J by 5 bases, leaving 17 bases between them. CDR3 nucleotides: TGTGCCAGCAGTTTTTTGGGGGGGCGGCGGAACAATGAGCAGTTCTTC. As protein: CASSFLGGRRNNEQFF.

This clone came up once. The gene calls are TRBV16 and TRBJ2-2; TRBD1 matches at 7 bases. CDR1 is KGHSY and CDR2 is FQNENV in the germline V gene. This CDR3 region has 16 residues. V was clipped by 0 bases and J by 1 base; unmatched bases: 2. DNA for the CDR3: TGTGCCAGCAGCCAATCAGGGGGCTTGAACACCGGGGAGCTGTTTTTT. It encodes CASSQSGGLNTGELFF.

This chain uses TRBV28 with TRBJ1-2; perhaps TRBD1 as D (5 bases). Germline V gene sequence: CDR1 MDHEN, CDR2 SYDVKM. V lost 7 bases to trimming and J lost 8 bases, with 14 bases between them. This CDR3 has 12 residues. CDR3 DNA sequence: TGTGCCAGCAAAGAGGCGGCAGGGGGCTACACCTTC. Translated: CASKEAAGGYTF.

There are a few counts of this clone. This chain joins TRBV4-2 and TRBJ1-5; D may be TRBD1 (6 bases). This CDR3 is 16 amino acids long. Trimming removed 1 base at V and 6 bases at J, with 16 bases between. Looked up from germline, CDR1 is LGHNA and CDR2 is YNFKEQ. The CDR3 DNA follows: TGTGCCAGCAGCCAAGTAGGGCAGGGGCGGATTCAGCCCCAGCATTTT. This translates into CASSQVGQGRIQPQHF.

The rearrangement links TRBV2 to TRBJ2-2, with a possible D match to TRBD2 (5 bases). The germline gives CDR1 SNHLY, CDR2 FYNNEI. Trimming removed 9 bases from V and 4 bases from J, with 12 bases in between. This CDR3 region has 13 residues. The CDR3 here is CARSSSRTGELFF. In DNA, the CDR3 is TGTGCCAGATCTAGCTCCCGCACCGGGGAGCTGTTTTTT.

The rearrangement uses TRBV7-9 and TRBJ1-2, with D perhaps matching TRBD1 (5 bases). The germline V gene encodes CDR1 SEHNR and CDR2 FQNEAQ (reference sequence). Trimming removed 1 base from V and 8 bases from J, with 14 bases in between. The CDR3 is made up of 14 amino acids. DNA of the CDR3: TGTGCCAGCAGCTTAGATTCAGGGATATCGGGCTACACCTTC. As protein: CASSLDSGISGYTF.

The chain carries TRBV30 and TRBJ1-4; D is undetermined. V was clipped by 4 bases and J by 3 bases, with 9 bases between them. CDR3 length equals 13 residues. In germline, CDR1 is GTSNPN, CDR2 SVGIG (reference sequence). CDR3 amino acids: CAWNSGANEKLFF. In DNA, the CDR3 is TGTGCCTGGAACTCGGGAGCTAATGAAAAACTGTTTTTT. Drawing the rest from reference TRBV30 and TRBJ1-4, the complete variable domain is SQTIHQWPATLVQPVGSPLSLECTVEGTSNPNLYWYRQAAGRGLQLLFYSVGIGQISSEVPQNLSASRPQDRQFILSSKKLLLSDSGFYLCAWNSGANEKLFFGSGTQLSVL.

In this sample, this clone turned up a few times. The chain is built from TRBV28 and TRBJ1-5; 7 positions agree with TRBD1. V shed 6 bases, J shed 0 bases, and the junction held 5 bases outside the gene matches. There are 15 residues in the CDR3. CDR1 and CDR2 (germline): MDHEN, SYDVKM. The CDR3 protein is CASRRGPNSNQPQHF. The CDR3 coding sequence is TGTGCCAGCAGGAGGGGGCCAAATAGCAATCAGCCCCAGCATTTT. Filled out from reference TRBV28 and TRBJ1-5, the complete variable domain reads DVKVTQSSRYLVKRTGEKVFLECVQDMDHENMFWYRQDPGLGLRLIYFSYDVKMKEKGDIPEGYSVSREKKERFSLILESASTNQTSMYLCASRRGPNSNQPQHFGDGTRLSIL.

The CDR3 DNA reads as TGTGCCAGCAGCCTTACAGGGGGGCAATACGAGCAGTACTTC. Translated, it gives CASSLTGGQYEQYF. The V call is TRBV28, the J call TRBJ2-7; 8 bases agree with TRBD1. Germline trimming cut 6 bases from V and 4 bases from J; bases unmatched to any gene: 8. Germline V gene lookup returns CDR1 MDHEN and CDR2 SYDVKM. The CDR3 has 14 amino acids.

The chain employs TRBV27 and TRBJ2-7; 14 bases line up with TRBD2. The CDR3 has 15 amino acids. Trimming removed 3 bases from V and 6 bases from J; junction bases left unmatched: 4. CDR1 and CDR2 (germline): MNHEY, SMNVEV (reference sequence). The CDR3 loop reads CASSFRTSGGFEQYF. CDR3 DNA sequence: TGTGCCAGCAGTTTCCGGACTAGCGGGGGGTTCGAGCAGTACTTC.

The genes are TRBV29-1 and TRBJ1-2; tentative D call: TRBD1 (6 bases). Germline V CDR1 and CDR2: SQVTM, ANQGSEA. CDR3 length equals 11 residues. V was cut by 3 bases and J by 4 bases, with 6 bases left in between. CDR3 DNA: TGCAGCGTTGAGGGGGCCTATGGCTACACCTTC. Its protein product is CSVEGAYGYTF.

The chain has TRBV6-6 and TRBJ1-1, with TRBD1 as a possible D gene (5 bases). CDR1 is MNHNY, CDR2 SVGAGI, per germline (reference sequence). The V end lost 4 bases, the J end lost 1 base, and 7 bases lay between the germline ends. The CDR3 runs 13 residues. The CDR3 coding sequence is TGTGCCAGCAGTTCTCAGGGGAACACTGAAGCTTTCTTT. It codes for CASSSQGNTEAFF.

The chain joins TRBV5-6 to TRBJ2-1, with 13 bases matching TRBD2. V dropped 3 bases and J dropped 10; count of bases not matched to a gene: 16. The CDR3 is 18 residues long. In germline, CDR1 is SGHDT, CDR2 YYEEEE. DNA for the CDR3: TGTGCCAGCAGCTATTGGACTAGCGGGAGATGGGCCCCGGGGGAGCAGTTCTTC. Protein: CASSYWTSGRWAPGEQFF.

This clone has just one count. The chain is built from TRBV5-1 and TRBJ2-2; 7 positions agree with TRBD1. Germline CDR1 SGHRS, CDR2 YFSETQ. The CDR3 spans 15 residues. V trimming: 1 base; J trimming: 1 base; junction bases outside the gene matches: 1. As DNA, the CDR3 is TGCGCCAGCAGCTTGCGGACAGGGAACACCGGGGAGCTGTTTTTT. Translation: CASSLRTGNTGELFF.

In its sample, this clone was seen once. The rearrangement links TRBV5-4 to TRBJ1-2; weak D call: TRBD1 (5 bases). The CDR3 covers 15 residues. V was cut by 0 bases and J by 3 bases, with 12 bases left in between. The V gene's germline CDR1 is SGHNT and CDR2 YYREEE (reference sequence). CDR3 protein: CASSLGGRYDYGYTF. The CDR3 DNA follows: TGTGCCAGCAGCTTGGGGGGGAGGTACGACTATGGCTACACCTTC.